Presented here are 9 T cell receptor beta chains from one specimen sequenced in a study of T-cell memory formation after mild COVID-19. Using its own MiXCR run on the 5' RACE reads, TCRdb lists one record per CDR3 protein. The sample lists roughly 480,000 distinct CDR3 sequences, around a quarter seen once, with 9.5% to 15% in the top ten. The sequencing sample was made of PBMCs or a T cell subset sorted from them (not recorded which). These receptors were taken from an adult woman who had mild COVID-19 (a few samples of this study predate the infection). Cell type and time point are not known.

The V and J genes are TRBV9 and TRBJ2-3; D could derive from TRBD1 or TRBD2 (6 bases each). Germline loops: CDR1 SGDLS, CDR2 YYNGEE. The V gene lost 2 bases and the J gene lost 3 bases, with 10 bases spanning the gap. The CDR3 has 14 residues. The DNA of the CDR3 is TGTGCCAGCAGCGTCAAGGGGGGAACAGATACGCAGTATTTT. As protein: CASSVKGGTDTQYF. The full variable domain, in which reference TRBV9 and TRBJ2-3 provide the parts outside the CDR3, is DSGVTQTPKHLITATGQRVTLRCSPRSGDLSVYWYQQSLDQGLQFLIQYYNGEERAKGNILERFSAQQFPDLHSELNLSSLELGDSALYFCASSVKGGTDTQYFGPGTRLTVL.

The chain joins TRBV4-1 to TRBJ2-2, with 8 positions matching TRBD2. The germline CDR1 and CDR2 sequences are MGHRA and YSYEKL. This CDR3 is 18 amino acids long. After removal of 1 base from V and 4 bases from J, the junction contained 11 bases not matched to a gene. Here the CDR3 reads CASSQGAKRGFITGELFF. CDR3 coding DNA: TGCGCCAGCAGCCAAGGCGCGAAGCGGGGGTTTATCACCGGGGAGCTGTTTTTT.

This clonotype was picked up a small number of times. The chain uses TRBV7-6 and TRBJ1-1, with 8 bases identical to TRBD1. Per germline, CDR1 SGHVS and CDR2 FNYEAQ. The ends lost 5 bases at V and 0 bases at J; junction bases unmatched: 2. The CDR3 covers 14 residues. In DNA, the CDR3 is TGTGCCAGCAGCGCGGGACAGGTGAACACTGAAGCTTTCTTT. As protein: CASSAGQVNTEAFF.

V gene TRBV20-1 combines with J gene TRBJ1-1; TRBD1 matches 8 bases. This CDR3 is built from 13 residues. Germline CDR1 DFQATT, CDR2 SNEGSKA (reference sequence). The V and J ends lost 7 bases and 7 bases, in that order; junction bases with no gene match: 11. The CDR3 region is CSELRQGALEAFF. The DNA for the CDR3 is TGCAGTGAGTTGCGGCAGGGGGCCCTTGAAGCTTTCTTT.

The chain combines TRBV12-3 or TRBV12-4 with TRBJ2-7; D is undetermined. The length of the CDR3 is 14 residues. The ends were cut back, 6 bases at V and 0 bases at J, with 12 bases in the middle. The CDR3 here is CASSRMRLSYEQYF. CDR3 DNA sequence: TGTGCCAGCAGCCGTATGAGGCTCTCCTACGAGCAGTACTTC.

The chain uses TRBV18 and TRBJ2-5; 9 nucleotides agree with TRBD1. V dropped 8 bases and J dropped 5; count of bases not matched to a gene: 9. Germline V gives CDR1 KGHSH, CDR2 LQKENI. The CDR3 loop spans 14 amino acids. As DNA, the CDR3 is TGTGCCAGCCGGACCGACGGACAGGGGGAGACCCAGTACTTC. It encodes CASRTDGQGETQYF.

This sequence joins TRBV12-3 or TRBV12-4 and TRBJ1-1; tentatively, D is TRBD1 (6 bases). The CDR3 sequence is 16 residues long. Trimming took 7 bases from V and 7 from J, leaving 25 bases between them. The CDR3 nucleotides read TGTGCCAGCAAACCCCCAATGGGGACACGCTCGATTGAAGCTTTCTTT. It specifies CASKPPMGTRSIEAFF.

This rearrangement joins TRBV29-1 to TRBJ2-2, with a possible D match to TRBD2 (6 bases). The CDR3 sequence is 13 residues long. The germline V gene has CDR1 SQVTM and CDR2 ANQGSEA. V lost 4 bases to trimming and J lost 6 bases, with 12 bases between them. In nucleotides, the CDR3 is TGCAGCGTTGGGGGAGGTTTTTCCGGGGAGCTGTTTTTT. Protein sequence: CSVGGGFSGELFF.

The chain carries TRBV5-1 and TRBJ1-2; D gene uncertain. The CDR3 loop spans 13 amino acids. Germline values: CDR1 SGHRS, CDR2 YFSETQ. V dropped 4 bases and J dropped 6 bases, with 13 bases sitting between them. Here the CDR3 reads CASSPVEGDGYTF. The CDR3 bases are TGCGCCAGCAGCCCCGTGGAGGGCGATGGCTACACCTTC.